The text below deals with one T cell receptor (beta chain). This specimen comes from a study of blood T cell repertoires in COVID-19. As for the study in general: Samples representing acute and convalescent COVID-19 were sourced from the United States, Italy and Spain. T cells, B-cell-depleted T cells, or PBMCs supplied cDNA or gDNA.

Original methodology: How many nucleated cells were present was estimated from reference gene primer amplification. The data were produced by immunoSEQ multiplex PCR, yet TCRdb's version contains in-frame clones alone and is incomplete. V and J calls and clone size are copied from that table; D and trimming were computed from the DNA. In the table there are more than 55,000 clones, over 70% of which are singletons. This CDR3 spans 13 amino acids. V shed 8 bases, J shed 7 bases, and the junction held 8 bases outside the gene matches. Germline V gene lookup returns CDR1 SNHLY and CDR2 FYNNEI. This chain links TRBV2 with TRBJ1-2, with 9 bases matching TRBD1. The sample taken for sequencing was peripheral blood. The TCR comes from a woman aged 70-85 years with acute or convalescent COVID-19. The CDR3 sequence is CASGTQGAGGYTF. CDR3 bases: TGTGCCAGCGGGACACAGGGGGCCGGTGGCTACACCTTC.